The 29 T cell receptor beta chains presented below share a single source sample, sequenced in a study of T cells in Graves' hyperthyroidism and ophthalmopathy. Amplified regions were TCR beta CDR3 sequences from RNA transcripts. A first-round RT-PCR of the TCR CDR3 used the HTBI primer set. TCRdb re-called the multiplex PCR reads with MiXCR, one entry per CDR3 protein. The sample includes 340,000 or so distinct CDR3 sequences, roughly a fifth seen only once; the top ten take 50%. Material: blood. Receptor source: a woman aged 45-65 years with Graves' hyperthyroidism.

This sequence joins TRBV3-1 and TRBJ2-1, with TRBD1 identical over 7 bases. In germline, CDR1 is LGHDT, CDR2 YNNKEL (reference sequence). Trimming at V came to 5 bases and at J to 1 base, leaving 5 bases not matched to a gene. The CDR3 spans 15 residues. CDR3 in DNA: TGTGCCAGCAGCACCTCGACAGGGTCCTACAATGAGCAGTTCTTC. This sequence encodes CASSTSTGSYNEQFF.

This clonotype is a singleton in its sample. The CDR3 bases are TGTGCCAGCAGGTCTAGCGGGGGGGGTTACGAGCAGTACTTC. It translates to CASRSSGGGYEQYF. The gene calls are TRBV7-3 and TRBJ2-7; 12 bases are a match to TRBD2. V shed 6 bases and J 4 bases; nucleotides not matched to a gene: 4. Germline lookup yields CDR1 SGHTA and CDR2 FQGTGA. The CDR3 covers 14 residues.

The V call is TRBV2, the J call TRBJ1-4; D might be TRBD1 (6 bases). In germline, CDR1 is SNHLY, CDR2 FYNNEI. V dropped 6 bases and J dropped 8 bases, with 16 bases sitting between them. This CDR3 is 14 amino acids long. CDR3 coding DNA: TGTGCCAGCAGCTATAAGGGGGGGGACGAAAAACTGTTTTTT. This gives the protein CASSYKGGDEKLFF.

The chain recombines TRBV5-1 with TRBJ2-2; D remains ambiguous. There are 15 residues in the CDR3. Trimming removed 0 bases from V and 5 bases from J, with 11 bases in between. Germline V lookup: CDR1 SGHRS, CDR2 YFSETQ. The CDR3 reads CASSLVSSSTGELFF. The CDR3 DNA reads as TGCGCCAGCAGCTTGGTTAGTAGCTCGACCGGGGAGCTGTTTTTT.

Many counts were recorded for this clonotype. The chain links TRBV7-9 to TRBJ1-1; TRBD1 might be the D (6 bases). CDR1 and CDR2 (germline): SEHNR, FQNEAQ (reference sequence). V was shortened by 1 base and J by 1 base, with 7 bases between the two germline ends. The CDR3 runs 14 residues. The DNA of the CDR3 is TGTGCCAGCAGCTTAGGGACAGCGAACACTGAAGCTTTCTTT. This gives the protein CASSLGTANTEAFF.

This clonotype appeared many times. The chain links TRBV11-3 to TRBJ2-1; TRBD1 matches at 9 bases. Germline CDR1 is SGHNT and CDR2 is YENEEA. V was clipped by 4 bases and J by 14 bases; unmatched bases: 9. The length of the CDR3 is 13 residues. The CDR3 region has the DNA TGTGCCAGCAGCTCACGGGGACAGGGAGGGGAGTTCTTC. Translating gives CASSSRGQGGEFF.

At least ten counts were recorded for this clonotype. V gene TRBV10-3 combines with J gene TRBJ1-5; D is possibly TRBD1 (5 bases). The CDR3 is 13 residues long. V shed 5 bases and J shed 1 base, with 6 bases lying between them. CDR1 ENHRY and CDR2 SYGVKD come from the germline V gene. This CDR3 is CAISRQSNQPQHF. Written as DNA, the CDR3 is TGTGCCATCAGTCGACAGAGCAATCAGCCCCAGCATTTT.

The chain combines TRBV28 with TRBJ1-5, with 9 bases identical to TRBD1. From germline, CDR1 is MDHEN and CDR2 SYDVKM. With 3 bases clipped from V and 5 bases from J, the junction kept 2 bases outside the gene matches. CDR3 length equals 14 residues. CDR3 sequence (DNA): TGTGCCAGCAGTTTGTGGGACAGGGATCAGCCCCAGCATTTT. This gives the protein CASSLWDRDQPQHF.

This clonotype occurred many times. V usage is TRBV12-3 or TRBV12-4 and J usage is TRBJ1-2; 12 bases map to TRBD1. The length of the CDR3 is 12 residues. The junction had 4 bases not matched to a gene; V was cut back by 6 bases and J by 11 bases. CDR3 region: CASRSGQGAYTF. In DNA, the CDR3 is TGTGCCAGCAGGTCGGGACAGGGGGCATACACCTTC.

The sample holds a few counts of this clonotype. The chain is built from TRBV20-1 and TRBJ2-4, with unresolved D. Per germline, CDR1 DFQATT and CDR2 SNEGSKA (reference sequence). Deletions cut 3 bases from V and 4 bases from J, with 7 bases between. This CDR3 is built from 12 residues. CDR3 in amino acids: CSASGEKNIQYF. The CDR3 nucleotides are TGCAGTGCTAGCGGAGAAAAAAACATTCAGTACTTC.

The genes are TRBV28 and TRBJ2-7, with D possibly TRBD1 on 6 matching bases. The CDR3 spans 14 residues. CDR1 and CDR2 (germline): MDHEN, SYDVKM. V was shortened by 6 bases and J by 0 bases, with 12 bases between the two germline ends. The CDR3 is CASRVRDNSYEQYF. In DNA form, the CDR3 reads TGTGCCAGCAGGGTCCGGGACAACTCCTACGAGCAGTACTTC.

The CDR3 DNA reads as TGTGCCAGTAGTACAGGGTCGAACACCGGGGAGCTGTTTTTT. Translating it yields CASSTGSNTGELFF. This chain links TRBV2 with TRBJ2-2; possibly TRBD1 for D (6 bases). V lost 9 bases and J 0 bases, leaving 11 bases between the germline ends. Looked up from germline, CDR1 is SNHLY and CDR2 is FYNNEI. This CDR3 is 14 amino acids long.

The V call is TRBV28, the J call TRBJ1-2; 8 nucleotides align to TRBD1. V lost 7 bases and J lost 5; bases outside the gene matches: 9. Per the germline V gene, CDR1 is MDHEN and CDR2 is SYDVKM. The CDR3 is made up of 14 amino acids. CDR3: CASNQGDRSYGYTF. The CDR3 bases are TGTGCCAGCAATCAAGGGGACAGGAGTTATGGCTACACCTTC.

This clonotype was picked up many times. The chain links TRBV27 to TRBJ1-5; 9 nucleotides line up with TRBD1. Germline lookup yields CDR1 MNHEY and CDR2 SMNVEV (reference sequence). The CDR3 totals 17 residues. Losses at the gene ends were 1 base for V and 1 base for J; bases not matched to a gene: 5. The CDR3 nucleotides are TGTGCCAGCAGTTTATTCTGGGACAGGGCCAGCAATCAGCCCCAGCATTTT. Its translation: CASSLFWDRASNQPQHF.

The chain is built from TRBV12-3 or TRBV12-4 and TRBJ1-4, with TRBD1 as a possible D gene (5 bases). V dropped 3 bases and J dropped 5 bases, with 10 bases sitting between them. This CDR3 region has 14 residues. The CDR3 nucleotides read TGTGCCAGCAGTTTTTCGGGGCCAAATGAAAAACTGTTTTTT. Amino acids: CASSFSGPNEKLFF.

This clonotype was detected ten times or more. V gene TRBV9 combines with J gene TRBJ2-7; D not certain. CDR1 and CDR2 from the germline V gene are SGDLS and YYNGEE. V lost 2 bases, J lost 3 bases, and 9 bases lay in between. The CDR3 runs to 13 residues. CDR3 region: CASSVNSNYEQYF. CDR3 DNA sequence: TGTGCCAGCAGCGTGAACAGTAACTACGAGCAGTACTTC.

This chain joins TRBV19 and TRBJ2-1; 11 bases fit TRBD2. The CDR3 contains 14 residues. Trimming cost V 4 bases and J 14 bases; bases outside gene matches: 10. The V gene's germline CDR1 is LNHDA and CDR2 SQIVND (reference sequence). The CDR3 region has the DNA TGTGCCAGTAGTAGGGGACTAGCGGCCTCAATGGAGTTCTTC. It yields the protein CASSRGLAASMEFF.

Points on this clonotype: This clone may be a read error of a much larger clone one base away. The V call is TRBV30, the J call TRBJ2-6; maybe TRBD2 (5 bases). The germline V and J ends were trimmed by 4 bases and 0 bases, with 13 bases remaining between them. Germline V lookup: CDR1 GTSNPN, CDR2 SVGIG (reference sequence). The CDR3 consists of 16 residues. CDR3 nucleotide sequence: TGTGCCTGGAATGCGGAGGCCGTCTCTGGGGCCAACGTCCTGACTTTC. Translating it yields CAWNAEAVSGANVLTF. Full variable domain (outside the CDR3, taken from reference TRBV30 and TRBJ2-6): SQTIHQWPATLVQPVGSPLSLECTVEGTSNPNLYWYRQAAGRGLQLLFYSVGIGQISSEVPQNLSASRPQDRQFILSSKKLLLSDSGFYLCAWNAEAVSGANVLTFGAGSRLTVL.

The table lists this clonotype with a few counts. This rearrangement joins TRBV20-1 to TRBJ2-5; 13 bases are shared with TRBD2. This CDR3 spans 15 amino acids. With 4 bases clipped from V and 2 bases from J, the junction kept 4 bases outside the gene matches. The germline gives CDR1 DFQATT, CDR2 SNEGSKA (reference sequence). The CDR3, as DNA: TGCAGTGCTACTGGACTAGCGGGGGTGCAAGAGACCCAGTACTTC. Translated: CSATGLAGVQETQYF.

In its sample, this clonotype was seen many times. The rearrangement joins TRBV5-1 to TRBJ2-7; 8 bases fit TRBD1. The CDR3 is 14 residues long. Per the germline V gene, CDR1 is SGHRS and CDR2 is YFSETQ. The ends lost 3 bases at V and 2 bases at J; junction bases unmatched: 4. The CDR3 spells CASSSRTGTYEQYF. CDR3 nucleotides: TGCGCCAGCAGCTCCCGGACAGGGACCTACGAGCAGTACTTC.

The V gene is TRBV20-1, the J gene TRBJ2-3; TRBD2 matches at 8 bases. This CDR3 spans 12 amino acids. Germline trimming cut 2 bases from V and 12 bases from J; bases unmatched to any gene: 7. Germline CDR1 is DFQATT and CDR2 is SNEGSKA (reference sequence). The CDR3 bases are TGCAGTGCTAGAATAGCGGGGTTTCAACAGTATTTT. This gives the protein CSARIAGFQQYF.

This clonotype was seen a handful of times. The chain joins TRBV5-1 to TRBJ1-4; the D gene is possibly TRBD1 (5 bases). The CDR3 has 15 amino acids. Trimming took off 0 bases at V and 5 bases at J, with 11 bases between the two ends. The germline gives CDR1 SGHRS, CDR2 YFSETQ. Here the CDR3 DNA reads TGCGCCAGCAGCTTGGTCGGGACGGAGAATGAAAAACTGTTTTTT. Its translation is CASSLVGTENEKLFF. The complete variable domain, with remaining parts taken from reference TRBV5-1 and TRBJ1-4, reads KAGVTQTPRYLIKTRGQQVTLSCSPISGHRSVSWYQQTPGQGLQFLFEYFSETQRNKGNFPGRFSGRQFSNSRSEMNVSTLELGDSALYLCASSLVGTENEKLFFGSGTQLSVL.

Note on this clonotype: Given a much more abundant clone one base away, this may be a read error. This likely comes from a read error, as the CDR3 has no conserved phenylalanine or tryptophan at its end. This chain uses TRBV5-1 with TRBJ1-1; tentative D call: TRBD1 (6 bases). V gave up 0 bases and J gave up 7 bases, with 13 bases separating them. This CDR3 has 14 residues. Germline CDR1 reads SGHRS; CDR2 reads YFSETQ. The CDR3: CASSLVGGGYEAFL. The CDR3 region has the DNA TGCGCCAGCAGCTTGGTAGGGGGTGGGTATGAAGCTTTCCTT.

This clonotype was seen a few times. This chain links TRBV13 with TRBJ2-3; no firm D call. The CDR3 is 12 amino acids. V shed 3 bases and J shed 5 bases, with 6 bases lying between them. Germline lookup yields CDR1 PRHDT and CDR2 FYEKMQ (reference sequence). The CDR3 here is CASSLTLDTQYF. The CDR3 bases are TGTGCCAGCAGCTTGACTTTAGATACGCAGTATTTT.

Points on this clonotype: A much larger clone lies a single base off, so this may be a read error. V and J are TRBV2 and TRBJ2-4; tentative D call: TRBD1 (5 bases). CDR3 length: 16 residues. Germline V gene data show CDR1 as SNHLY and CDR2 as FYNNEI. Here the CDR3 reads CAGSGETVMAKNIQYF. The CDR3 nucleotides are TGTGCCGGCAGTGGTGAGACAGTGATGGCCAAAAACATTCAGTACTTC.

This clonotype has at least ten counts. The rearrangement links TRBV11-3 to TRBJ2-1; 9 bases match TRBD1. This CDR3 is built from 14 residues. Germline CDR1 reads SGHNT; CDR2 reads YENEEA. The ends lost 0 bases at V and 10 bases at J; junction bases unmatched: 4. In DNA form, the CDR3 reads TGTGCCAGCAGCTTAGATGGGGACAGGGAGGAGCAGTTCTTC. The encoded protein is CASSLDGDREEQFF.

This clonotype was counted many times. The chain couples TRBV5-1 to TRBJ2-1; 7 bases agree with TRBD1. CDR3 length: 16 residues. V shed 4 bases and J 0 bases; nucleotides not matched to a gene: 7. The germline CDR1 and CDR2 sequences are SGHRS and YFSETQ. Written as DNA, the CDR3 is TGCGCCAGCAGCCGAGGGGGCACGGGCTCCTACAATGAGCAGTTCTTC. It encodes CASSRGGTGSYNEQFF.

The CDR3 DNA reads as TGTGCCAGCGGACTATACACTAGTCGTTACAATGAGCAGTTCTTC. Protein product: CASGLYTSRYNEQFF. The V and J genes are TRBV7-8 and TRBJ2-1; maybe TRBD2 (6 bases). CDR1 is SGHVS, CDR2 FQNEAQ, per germline. V lost 8 bases to trimming and J lost 4 bases, with 18 bases between them. CDR3 length equals 15 residues. The whole variable domain, filled in from reference TRBV7-8 and TRBJ2-1, reads GAGVSQSPRYKVAKRGQDVALRCDPISGHVSLFWYQQALGQGPEFLTYFQNEAQLDKSGLPSDRFFAERPEGSVSTLKIQRTQQEDSAVYLCASGLYTSRYNEQFFGPGTRLTVL.

This clonotype was observed many times. This chain links TRBV18 with TRBJ2-7; 8 bases align to TRBD1. Looked up from germline, CDR1 is KGHSH and CDR2 is LQKENI. V gave up 6 bases and J gave up 6 bases; unmatched junction bases: 10. This CDR3 contains 14 residues. The CDR3 DNA reads as TGTGCCAGCTCTAGGACAGGGTCCTCCCTCGAGCAGTACTTC. This encodes CASSRTGSSLEQYF.